This T cell receptor beta chain appears in the sequencing data of a study of tumor-infiltrating lymphocytes in primary liver carcinoma (dated by TCRdb to the late 2010s). Study-level background: Between late 2015 and 2016, a handful of patients in China with histopathologically diagnosed primary liver carcinoma had surgical resection. Hepatocellular carcinoma (four) or combined HCC and intrahepatic cholangiocarcinoma (one) was present in the five patients, who were three men and two women aged 30 to 69 years. The tumors of the five patients were staged as T1-T3 N0M0, with maximum diameters ranging from roughly 4 to 10 cm. Samples yielded roughly 3.65 to 7.5 million productive TCRbeta reads; read depth did not differ significantly between tissue types. The study combined TCRbeta repertoire sequencing, expression microarrays and whole-exome sequencing across five regions of each liver tumor, with adjacent normal tissue and blood. A total of roughly 35 specimens from 5 patients went through TCRbeta repertoire sequencing, namely 25 tumor regions, 5 adjacent noncancerous liver tissues and 5 peripheral blood samples. Repertoires from technical replicates were highly reproducible, with mean shared-clone rates approximately 0.88 and correlation coefficients above 0.95. General findings and caveats noted by the study authors: Comparison of CD4+ and CD8+ T cell repertoires was precluded by the use of bulk unsorted samples. The top 250 clones accounted for a significantly greater share of the repertoire in tumors than in blood (p = 0.039). Only the TCR beta chain was sequenced, which likely underestimates true repertoire diversity because unpaired alpha chains were not captured. The study included only four to six patients, and the authors note findings should be validated in a larger study. Pairs of tumor regions showed greater repertoire overlap (mean about 36%) than tumor-adjacent pairs (17%) or tumor-blood pairs (approximately 15%), which is consistent with antigen-driven expansion.

RNA from unsorted whole blood was extracted with TRIzol reagent, and germline DNA was obtained with the DNeasy Blood & Tissue kit. At the time of sampling, the patients were treatment-naive and had chronic HBV infection. Approximately 3.9 milliliters of peripheral blood were collected into K2EDTA tubes before surgery. There are many counts of this clonotype. Its binding antigen is unknown. Per-base qualities were not stored, and no clone one base away is much larger. Starting from about 550 ng total RNA, TCRbeta-specific cDNA was produced by reverse transcription with a constant-region primer and ProtoScript II reverse transcriptase. Construction of the TCRbeta libraries relied on three nested rounds of multiplex PCR, following a slightly modified ARM-PCR procedure. Sample barcodes and Illumina adapters were added in a final 25-cycle PCR using Deep VentR polymerase. Before sequencing, amplicons between 200 and 500 bp were purified from gel using a QIAquick gel extraction kit. TCRbeta amplicons were sequenced on an Illumina HiSeq 2500 with 250-bp paired-end reads. As for the authors' bioinformatics: Trimmomatic v0.33 was used to quality-trim the reads, and FLASH v1.2.11 was used to merge paired reads so that full CDR3 sequences could be recovered. MiGEC v1.2.1b assigned V, D and J germline segments to the rearranged TCRbeta sequences. Clonotype statistics and Shannon-Wiener diversity indices were computed with VDJtools v1.0.0. To cut down on sampling bias, every analysis after diversity analysis relied on just the 250 most abundant clonotypes from each sample. TCRdb redid the processing of the public reads, applying fastp at Q25 and MiXCR, and retained in-frame beta chains. Each CDR3 protein appears once, grouped with its most common genes and DNA. TCRdb's processing, not the authors' own work, is the source of the V and J calls. The sample includes 300,000 to 350,000 distinct CDR3 sequences, with 50% to 60% observed a single time. The ten largest clones represent about 15% of the sample.

Sequencing was carried out using peripheral blood. The clonotype was recovered from a woman in her twenties or thirties with primary liver carcinoma and hepatitis B virus infection.

The nucleotide sequence reads as follows: TGTGCCAGCAGCTTAGGGCCAGGCTCCGGGGAGCTGTTTTTT. It is translated as CASSLGPGSGELFF. Rearrangement joined TRBV11-1 to TRBJ2-2, with an unclear D gene assignment. From cysteine to phenylalanine, the CDR3 is 14 amino acids long. Only the CDR3 portion is preserved as DNA: 42 bases, with reading frame beginning at the first base. As encoded in the germline V gene (reference sequence), CDR1 is SGHAT while CDR2 is FQDESV. V gives up 1 base and J gives up 6 bases, and the segment between their germline ends measures 9 bases.